The subject of this entry is one T cell receptor beta chain. This record comes from a study of blood T cell repertoires in COVID-19. Study background: COVID-19 samples from acute and convalescent phases originated in the United States, Italy and Spain. The cDNA or gDNA used as material had been derived from T cells, B-cell-depleted T cells, or PBMCs.

The CDR3 runs 18 residues. V trimming: 1 base; J trimming: 9 bases; junction bases outside the gene matches: 15. The germline CDR1 and CDR2 sequences are SGHAT and FQNNGV. Authors' processing steps: Amplified reference gene primers provided the basis for estimating nucleated cell counts. Assay used: immunoSEQ multiplex PCR; TCRdb lists only in-frame clones, some missing. V and J calls and clone size come straight from that table; D and trimming were deduced from the DNA. The sample has over 25,000 clones, just over 85% seen once. The sequenced sample consisted of peripheral blood. The receptor was derived from a woman between 45 and 60 years old with active COVID-19. This chain uses TRBV11-2 with TRBJ2-1, with 10 positions matching TRBD2. CDR3 DNA sequence: TGTGCCAGCAGCTTAGTCTATTTGAGGCTAGCGGGGGATGGTGAGCAGTTCTTC. It encodes CASSLVYLRLAGDGEQFF.